The 7 T cell receptor beta chains below come from one sample, sequenced in a study of OX40 agonist ivuxolimab in advanced cancers. Measured with immunoSEQ multiplex PCR; TCRdb has only the in-frame clones, and not every one. This sample yields approximately 23,000 clones, of which about 86% are seen a single time; about 23% belongs to the top ten. Sequences were derived from CD4+ or CD8+ T cells sorted from blood, sampled in a trial of the OX40 agonist ivuxolimab. The receptors originated from an adult with an advanced solid tumor such as melanoma, head and neck, liver or kidney cancer.

The chain links TRBV9 to TRBJ2-7; 12 bases line up with TRBD2. Germline trimming cut 1 base from V and 5 bases from J; bases unmatched to any gene: 4. This CDR3 region has 15 residues. Germline V gene lookup returns CDR1 SGDLS and CDR2 YYNGEE. DNA of the CDR3: TGTGCCAGCAGCGTAAGACTAGCGGGAGTGAACGAGCAGTACTTC. It codes for CASSVRLAGVNEQYF. The variable domain in full, completed from reference TRBV9 and TRBJ2-7, reads DSGVTQTPKHLITATGQRVTLRCSPRSGDLSVYWYQQSLDQGLQFLIQYYNGEERAKGNILERFSAQQFPDLHSELNLSSLELGDSALYFCASSVRLAGVNEQYFGPGTRLTVT.

This clone turned up a few times. V gene TRBV6-6 combines with J gene TRBJ1-1; no definite D call. Germline loops: CDR1 MNHNY, CDR2 SVGAGI (reference sequence). The CDR3 is made up of 13 amino acids. Deletions cut 0 bases from V and 5 bases from J, with 7 bases between. CDR3 DNA: TGTGCCAGCAGTTACTCGGGTAGGACTGAAGCTTTCTTT. It encodes CASSYSGRTEAFF.

The chain couples TRBV5-4 to TRBJ1-5; D not certain. The CDR3 loop spans 12 amino acids. Germline CDR1 reads SGHNT; CDR2 reads YYREEE (reference sequence). CDR3 DNA sequence: TGTGCTCTCCACAGCGGGGATCAGCCCCAGCATTTT. This translates into CALHSGDQPQHF.

The chain employs TRBV11-2 and TRBJ2-3; D is unresolved. The CDR3 totals 13 residues. CDR1 is SGHAT and CDR2 is FQNNGV in the germline V gene. Trimming stripped 0 bases from V and 4 bases from J, with 5 bases between. The CDR3 is CASSLDVPDTQYF. The DNA of the CDR3 is TGTGCCAGCAGCTTAGATGTCCCAGATACGCAGTATTTT.

The genes are TRBV18 and TRBJ1-1; D not resolved. V shed 5 bases and J shed 5 bases, with 6 bases lying between them. Germline V gene sequence: CDR1 KGHSH, CDR2 LQKENI. This CDR3 is 11 amino acids long. Here the CDR3 reads CASSAGTEAFF. The CDR3 nucleotides are TGTGCCAGCTCAGCGGGAACTGAAGCTTTCTTT.

The chain is built from TRBV7-2 and TRBJ2-5, with 8 bases fitting TRBD2. V was clipped by 0 bases and J by 4 bases; unmatched bases: 13. The CDR3 covers 18 residues. Germline V gives CDR1 SGHTA, CDR2 FQGNSA. CDR3 sequence (DNA): TGTGCCAGCAGCTTAGCGGGATTGAGCGGGAGTTTGGCAGAGACCCAGTACTTC. It encodes CASSLAGLSGSLAETQYF.

This clone was recorded only once. This sequence joins TRBV19 and TRBJ1-1; a possible D gene is TRBD1 (6 bases). V lost 3 bases, J lost 1 base, and 6 bases lay in between. Germline loops: CDR1 LNHDA, CDR2 SQIVND (reference sequence). CDR3 length: 13 amino acids. The CDR3 loop reads CASSMTGNTEAFF. The CDR3 bases are TGTGCCAGTAGTATGACAGGGAACACTGAAGCTTTCTTT.